One sample yielded the 27 T cell receptor beta chains listed below, sequenced in a study of shared clonotypes between healthy human individuals. Sequenced by immunoSEQ multiplex PCR; TCRdb stores in-frame clones only, minus some. The sample includes around 1.4 million clones, approximately 98.5% seen only once; the top ten take 0.36%. The sample was naive CD4+ T cells sorted from blood. Subset: CD45RA+ positively selected. These receptor sequences come from a man younger than 45 in good health.

As to this clone: The DNA is left out, because the CDR3 cannot be placed on it with certainty; the CDR3 is given as TCRdb lists it. This chain joins TRBV28 and TRBJ2-5; TRBD2 is the table's D call and was not checked against the DNA. The germline CDR1 and CDR2 sequences are MDHEN and SYDVKM. The CDR3 is made up of 15 amino acids, end residues included. CDR3 residues: CASSSSGAFIRTQYF.

This chain joins TRBV5-6 and TRBJ2-5; no clear D gene. Germline CDR1 and CDR2: SGHDT and YYEEEE. This CDR3 spans 13 amino acids. Trimming pared 2 bases from V and 1 base from J, leaving 6 bases between. The CDR3 protein is CASSFVGQETQYF. In nucleotides, the CDR3 is TGTGCCAGCAGCTTTGTAGGCCAAGAGACCCAGTACTTC.

The V and J genes are TRBV19 and TRBJ2-1; D ambiguous. Trimming removed 3 bases from V and 3 bases from J, with 9 bases in between. This CDR3 has 14 residues. In germline, CDR1 is LNHDA, CDR2 SQIVND (reference sequence). This chain's CDR3 is CASSILLGYNEQFF. As DNA, the CDR3 is TGTGCCAGTAGTATCCTACTTGGCTACAATGAGCAGTTCTTC.

The rearrangement joins TRBV5-8 to TRBJ1-2, with unresolved D. The CDR3 spans 15 residues. Trimming took 6 bases from V and 4 from J, leaving 19 bases between them. Germline assignment: CDR1 SGHTS and CDR2 YDEGEE. The CDR3 DNA follows: TGTGCCAGCACCCTGAAGTGGGGTCTAGGCTATGGCTACACCTTC. Protein: CASTLKWGLGYGYTF.

This clone was counted once. The chain employs TRBV28 and TRBJ1-5; D not certain. CDR3 size: 15 residues. Germline CDR1 is MDHEN and CDR2 is SYDVKM. V was clipped by 3 bases and J by 0 bases, with 9 bases between them. The CDR3 is CASSFVRNSNQPQHF. The CDR3 region has the DNA TGTGCCAGCAGTTTTGTCAGAAATAGCAATCAGCCCCAGCATTTT.

The chain links TRBV19 to TRBJ1-2, with TRBD1 matching over 12 bases. Per germline, CDR1 LNHDA and CDR2 SQIVND (reference sequence). V lost 5 bases to trimming and J lost 3 bases; unmatched junction nucleotides: 4. The CDR3 sequence is 15 residues long. The CDR3 bases are TGTGCCAGTAGTCCGGGACAGGGGGCCTACTATGGCTACACCTTC. Residues: CASSPGQGAYYGYTF. Variable domain in full (rest from reference TRBV19 and TRBJ1-2): DGGITQSPKYLFRKEGQNVTLSCEQNLNHDAMYWYRQDPGQGLRLIYYSQIVNDFQKGDIAEGYSVSREKKESFPLTVTSAQKNPTAFYLCASSPGQGAYYGYTFGSGTRLTVV.

The CDR3 is CASSLVKQGNYGYTF. CDR3 bases: TGTGCCAGCAGCTTGGTTAAACAGGGTAACTATGGCTACACCTTC. This sequence joins TRBV5-4 and TRBJ1-2; possibly TRBD1 for D (6 bases). The germline V gene has CDR1 SGHNT and CDR2 YYREEE (reference sequence). The V and J ends lost 0 bases and 1 base respectively, with 10 bases between them. This CDR3 is 15 amino acids long.

The chain is built from TRBV7-9 and TRBJ2-5; 13 bases match TRBD2. Germline V gene lookup returns CDR1 SEHNR and CDR2 FQNEAQ (reference sequence). CDR3 length equals 15 residues. J lost 4 bases, V lost 4 bases, and 3 bases had no gene match. The CDR3 bases are TGTGCCAGCAGCTCGGGACTAGCGGGATCAGAGACCCAGTACTTC. It encodes CASSSGLAGSETQYF. Full variable domain (outside the CDR3, taken from reference TRBV7-9 and TRBJ2-5): DTGVSQNPRHKITKRGQNVTFRCDPISEHNRLYWYRQTLGQGPEFLTYFQNEAQLEKSRLLSDRFSAERPKGSFSTLEIQRTEQGDSAMYLCASSSGLAGSETQYFGPGTRLLVL.

The J gene is TRBJ2-7, the V gene TRBV4-1; TRBD1 matches at 8 bases. The J segment lost 4 bases and the V segment lost 4 bases, leaving 18 bases of the junction unmatched. Germline CDR1 reads MGHRA; CDR2 reads YSYEKL. The CDR3 has 18 residues. CDR3 sequence: CASSRKRADRGLPYEQYF. Written as DNA, the CDR3 is TGCGCCAGCAGCCGCAAGAGGGCAGACAGGGGCCTCCCTTACGAGCAGTACTTC.

A word on this clone: This sample includes further DNA sequences coding for the same CDR3. The rearrangement uses TRBV25-1 and TRBJ2-5; D is unclear. The V end was cut by 9 bases, the J end by 2 bases, with 7 bases between. The CDR3 has 11 residues. Germline CDR1 reads MGHDK; CDR2 reads SYGVNS. The CDR3: CASTLQETQYF. The CDR3 DNA sequence: TGTGCCAGTACCCTTCAAGAGACCCAGTACTTC.

V usage is TRBV7-3 and J usage is TRBJ2-1, with 12 positions matching TRBD2. This CDR3 comprises 14 residues. CDR1 is SGHTA and CDR2 is FQGTGA in the germline V gene. Germline trimming cut 5 bases from V and 9 bases from J; bases unmatched to any gene: 5. Here the CDR3 DNA reads TGTGCCAGCAGCCCTAGCGGGAGGGCCGTTGAGCAGTTCTTC. Protein sequence: CASSPSGRAVEQFF.

J is TRBJ2-2 and V is TRBV7-9; D perhaps matches TRBD1 (5 bases). The V gene's germline CDR1 is SEHNR and CDR2 FQNEAQ (reference sequence). The CDR3 length is 19 residues. V was clipped by 0 bases and J by 0 bases, with 17 bases between them. In nucleotides, the CDR3 is TGTGCCAGCAGCTTAGCGGTTGCAGGGAAGGCGTCGAACACCGGGGAGCTGTTTTTT. It codes for CASSLAVAGKASNTGELFF.

V is TRBV28 and J is TRBJ2-2; 15 bases are a match to TRBD2. The CDR3 contains 17 residues. The ends lost 6 bases at V and 3 bases at J; junction bases unmatched: 5. Germline V CDR1 and CDR2: MDHEN, SYDVKM. The CDR3 is CASRKGLAGGYTGELFF. CDR3 coding DNA: TGTGCCAGCAGAAAGGGACTAGCGGGAGGCTACACCGGGGAGCTGTTTTTT.

The chain couples TRBV7-9 to TRBJ1-4; no firm D call. The V and J ends lost 1 base and 8 bases respectively, with 14 bases between them. Per the germline V gene, CDR1 is SEHNR and CDR2 is FQNEAQ (reference sequence). The CDR3 is 15 residues long. CDR3 nucleotides: TGTGCCAGCAGCTTAGGAAGCCCCGAGACGGAAAAACTGTTTTTT. Protein: CASSLGSPETEKLFF.

The chain carries TRBV13 and TRBJ2-1; 13 nucleotides align to TRBD2. In germline, CDR1 is PRHDT, CDR2 FYEKMQ (reference sequence). V lost 3 bases and J lost 4; bases outside the gene matches: 6. This CDR3 is built from 17 residues. In DNA, the CDR3 is TGTGCCAGCAGCTTGGGACTAGCGGGGCCCCCTTACAATGAGCAGTTCTTC. Its protein is CASSLGLAGPPYNEQFF. Full variable domain (rest looked up from reference TRBV13 and TRBJ2-1): AAGVIQSPRHLIKEKRETATLKCYPIPRHDTVYWYQQGPGQDPQFLISFYEKMQSDKGSIPDRFSAQQFSDYHSELNMSSLELGDSALYFCASSLGLAGPPYNEQFFGPGTRLTVL.

This chain joins TRBV5-1 and TRBJ1-1, with D possibly TRBD1 on 5 matching bases. The CDR3 sequence is 14 residues long. Trimming stripped 4 bases from V and 4 bases from J, with 14 bases between. Looked up from germline, CDR1 is SGHRS and CDR2 is YFSETQ. CDR3 residues: CASSVGRGSTEAFF. In DNA form, the CDR3 reads TGCGCCAGCAGCGTGGGGAGGGGTAGCACTGAAGCTTTCTTT.

This clone showed up just once. This specimen includes other DNA sequences encoding the same CDR3. The V and J genes are TRBV9 and TRBJ2-5, with D perhaps matching TRBD1 (5 bases). Trimming stripped 0 bases from V and 0 bases from J, with 6 bases between. The length of the CDR3 is 14 residues. Germline-derived CDR1 and CDR2 are SGDLS and YYNGEE. This CDR3 reads CASSVGTHQETQYF. CDR3 coding DNA: TGTGCCAGCAGCGTAGGGACACACCAAGAGACCCAGTACTTC.

The chain links TRBV21-1 to TRBJ2-1; TRBD2 is the table's D call, not checked against the DNA. TRBV21-1 represents a pseudogene. The CDR3 contains 17 residues. The CDR3 nucleotides are TGTGCCAGCAGCCCACGTCTAAGGAGCGGACCCTACAATGAGCAGTTCTTC. Translated: CASSPRLRSGPYNEQFF.

J is TRBJ2-1 and V is TRBV2; no definite D call. Germline assignment: CDR1 SNHLY and CDR2 FYNNEI. V gave up 6 bases and J gave up 0 bases, with 6 bases separating them. The CDR3 has 13 amino acids. The CDR3 here is CASSDDSYNEQFF. The DNA of the CDR3 is TGTGCCAGCAGCGACGACTCCTACAATGAGCAGTTCTTC.

The chain employs TRBV7-9 and TRBJ1-2; D might be TRBD1 (5 bases). The germline V gene has CDR1 SEHNR and CDR2 FQNEAQ (reference sequence). V lost 7 bases and J lost 2, with 14 bases in between. CDR3 size: 14 residues. In DNA, the CDR3 is TGTGCCAGCACCGTACCGGGACCAAACTATGGCTACACCTTC. This sequence encodes CASTVPGPNYGYTF. The full variable domain, its missing parts supplied by reference TRBV7-9 and TRBJ1-2, is DTGVSQNPRHKITKRGQNVTFRCDPISEHNRLYWYRQTLGQGPEFLTYFQNEAQLEKSRLLSDRFSAERPKGSFSTLEIQRTEQGDSAMYLCASTVPGPNYGYTFGSGTRLTVV.

J is TRBJ2-1 and V is TRBV5-8; D perhaps matches TRBD2 (6 bases). This CDR3 is 16 amino acids long. The V gene lost 0 bases and the J gene lost 4 bases, with 14 bases spanning the gap. CDR1 and CDR2 (germline): SGHTS, YDEGEE. The CDR3 DNA follows: TGTGCCAGCAGCTTGGGGGAGACTAGGGCGTACAATGAGCAGTTCTTC. Its protein product is CASSLGETRAYNEQFF.

The chain links TRBV11-2 to TRBJ1-1; TRBD1 matches at 8 bases. After removal of 4 bases from V and 11 bases from J, the junction contained 15 bases not matched to a gene. The CDR3 runs 15 residues. Germline lookup yields CDR1 SGHAT and CDR2 FQNNGV. CDR3 in amino acids: CASSSPRRTGLSAFF. The CDR3 DNA follows: TGTGCCAGCAGCTCCCCTAGACGGACAGGGTTGTCGGCTTTCTTT.

The chain employs TRBV19 and TRBJ2-1, with D perhaps matching TRBD2 (5 bases). V dropped 1 base and J dropped 5 bases, with 12 bases sitting between them. The CDR3 contains 15 residues. The germline gives CDR1 LNHDA, CDR2 SQIVND (reference sequence). CDR3 residues: CASSIVSNGNNEQFF. CDR3 DNA sequence: TGTGCCAGTAGTATAGTATCTAACGGGAACAATGAGCAGTTCTTC.

This rearrangement joins TRBV18 to TRBJ2-5; D is perhaps TRBD2 (5 bases). The CDR3 consists of 15 residues. V lost 3 bases and J lost 5, with 16 bases in between. Per the germline V gene, CDR1 is KGHSH and CDR2 is LQKENI. The CDR3 spells CASSPDYGNSETQYF. The CDR3 DNA sequence: TGTGCCAGCTCACCCGACTACGGCAATTCTGAGACCCAGTACTTC.

The chain employs TRBV6-5 and TRBJ2-7; no clear D gene. Germline lookup yields CDR1 MNHEY and CDR2 SVGAGI. There are 12 residues in the CDR3. Trimming stripped 8 bases from V and 2 bases from J, with 10 bases between. The CDR3 is CASVRPPYEQYF. The CDR3 DNA is TGTGCCAGCGTTCGTCCCCCCTACGAGCAGTACTTC.

A word on this clone: The sample holds other DNA sequences that translate to the same CDR3. The chain recombines TRBV5-1 with TRBJ1-1; D not certain. Trimming removed 0 bases from V and 1 base from J, with 4 bases in between. The CDR3 has 13 residues. Germline V gene sequence: CDR1 SGHRS, CDR2 YFSETQ. Written as DNA, the CDR3 is TGCGCCAGCAGCTTGGAGAGGAACACTGAAGCTTTCTTT. Amino acids: CASSLERNTEAFF.

Turning to this clone: The sample contains more than one DNA sequence encoding this CDR3. DNA for the CDR3: TGTGCCAGCTCACCCGGGACAGGTACTGGAAACACCATATATTTT. Translation gives CASSPGTGTGNTIYF. This sequence joins TRBV18 and TRBJ1-3; 8 nucleotides match TRBD1. V shed 3 bases, J shed 2 bases, and the junction held 3 bases outside the gene matches. Per germline, CDR1 KGHSH and CDR2 LQKENI. The length of the CDR3 is 15 residues.